The 9 T cell receptor beta chains reported below all come from one sample, sequenced in a study of cytomegalovirus exposure and HLA in healthy donors. With 60 Vbeta and 13 Jbeta primers, the PCR was carried out. TCRdb keeps only in-frame clones here, not all; method: immunoSEQ multiplex PCR. Among a few hundred thousand clones listed, approximately 91% were seen once. Sequenced material: PBMCs. All receptors derive from a girl aged 2 to 10 in good health and CMV-seronegative.

The chain recombines TRBV6-6 with TRBJ1-1, with D possibly matching TRBD1 (6 bases). The V and J ends lost 8 bases and 6 bases respectively, with 16 bases between them. From germline, CDR1 is MNHNY and CDR2 SVGAGI (reference sequence). There are 13 residues in the CDR3. CDR3 region: CASWDTNSAEAFF. The CDR3 coding sequence is TGTGCCAGCTGGGACACAAATTCAGCTGAAGCTTTCTTT.

This chain uses TRBV10-1 with TRBJ2-7; 9 bases fit TRBD1. Trimming at V came to 3 bases and at J to 6 bases, leaving 9 bases not matched to a gene. CDR1 is WNHNN and CDR2 is SYGVQD in the germline V gene (reference sequence). The CDR3 totals 15 residues. The DNA for the CDR3 is TGCGCCAGCAGTGAAGCGAGGGACAGGGTATGCGAGCAGTACTTC. As protein: CASSEARDRVCEQYF.

V and J are TRBV7-2 and TRBJ2-2; 7 bases are a match to TRBD1. V was pared by 3 bases and J by 1 base, with 5 bases of the junction left unmatched. Germline CDR1 is SGHTA and CDR2 is FQGNSA. The CDR3 extends over 16 amino acids. The CDR3 nucleotides read TGTGCCAGCAGCTTCGGGGACAGAATGAACACCGGGGAGCTGTTTTTT. Its protein is CASSFGDRMNTGELFF.

The sample holds one count of this clone. The chain links TRBV29-1 to TRBJ1-5; TRBD1 matches at 8 bases. After removal of 4 bases from V and 7 bases from J, the junction contained 6 bases not matched to a gene. CDR1 is SQVTM and CDR2 is ANQGSEA in the germline V gene. The CDR3 sequence is 13 residues long. CDR3 loop: CSVARDRRQPQHF. The CDR3 region has the DNA TGCAGCGTTGCTCGGGACAGGAGGCAGCCCCAGCATTTT.

The rearrangement links TRBV5-1 to TRBJ2-1; 7 nucleotides match TRBD2. CDR3 length equals 15 residues. The V and J ends lost 1 base and 0 bases, in that order; junction bases with no gene match: 1. Germline V lookup: CDR1 SGHRS, CDR2 YFSETQ. The chain's CDR3 is CASSLPGGSYNEQFF. DNA of the CDR3: TGCGCCAGCAGCTTGCCGGGGGGCTCCTACAATGAGCAGTTCTTC.

Notes on this clone: At the DNA level, this CDR3 is encoded by other sequences in the same sample as well. The V gene is TRBV7-6, the J gene TRBJ2-3; D remains unclear. Germline CDR1 and CDR2: SGHVS and FNYEAQ. The CDR3 runs 12 residues. Between the trimmed V and J ends, which lost 2 bases and 5 bases, there was a span of 5 bases. This chain's CDR3 is CASSLSGDTQYF. The DNA of the CDR3 is TGTGCCAGCAGCTTATCGGGAGATACGCAGTATTTT. Filled out from reference TRBV7-6 and TRBJ2-3, the complete variable domain reads GAGVSQSPRYKVTKRGQDVALRCDPISGHVSLYWYRQALGQGPEFLTYFNYEAQQDKSGLPNDRFSAERPEGSISTLTIQRTEQRDSAMYRCASSLSGDTQYFGPGTRLTVL.

The V call is TRBV30, the J call TRBJ2-7, with TRBD1 matching over 7 bases. The germline CDR1 and CDR2 sequences are GTSNPN and SVGIG (reference sequence). With 5 bases clipped from V and 5 bases from J, the junction kept 9 bases outside the gene matches. The CDR3 covers 13 residues. The DNA for the CDR3 is TGTGCCTGGGCCCCGACAGGGCCCGACGAGCAGTACTTC. It yields the protein CAWAPTGPDEQYF.

This chain uses TRBV11-1 with TRBJ2-2, with TRBD1 as a possible D gene (5 bases). V lost 3 bases, J lost 0 bases, and 11 bases lay in between. The V gene's germline CDR1 is SGHAT and CDR2 FQDESV (reference sequence). CDR3 length: 16 amino acids. CDR3 DNA: TGTGCCAGCAGCTTGCGTAGGACAACGAACACCGGGGAGCTGTTTTTT. This gives the protein CASSLRRTTNTGELFF. Based on the CDR3 plus reference TRBV11-1 and TRBJ2-2, the full variable domain is EAEVAQSPRYKITEKSQAVAFWCDPISGHATLYWYRQILGQGPELLVQFQDESVVDDSQLPKDRFSAERLKGVDSTLKIQPAELGDSAMYLCASSLRRTTNTGELFFGEGSRLTVL.

The table lists this clone with a count of one. The CDR3: CASSDGDSSYGYTF. As DNA, the CDR3 is TGCGCCAGCAGCGACGGAGATTCAAGCTATGGCTACACCTTC. J is TRBJ1-2 and V is TRBV5-1; D is undetermined. The CDR3 totals 14 residues. V lost 4 bases and J 4 bases, leaving 14 bases between the germline ends. Germline CDR1 SGHRS, CDR2 YFSETQ.